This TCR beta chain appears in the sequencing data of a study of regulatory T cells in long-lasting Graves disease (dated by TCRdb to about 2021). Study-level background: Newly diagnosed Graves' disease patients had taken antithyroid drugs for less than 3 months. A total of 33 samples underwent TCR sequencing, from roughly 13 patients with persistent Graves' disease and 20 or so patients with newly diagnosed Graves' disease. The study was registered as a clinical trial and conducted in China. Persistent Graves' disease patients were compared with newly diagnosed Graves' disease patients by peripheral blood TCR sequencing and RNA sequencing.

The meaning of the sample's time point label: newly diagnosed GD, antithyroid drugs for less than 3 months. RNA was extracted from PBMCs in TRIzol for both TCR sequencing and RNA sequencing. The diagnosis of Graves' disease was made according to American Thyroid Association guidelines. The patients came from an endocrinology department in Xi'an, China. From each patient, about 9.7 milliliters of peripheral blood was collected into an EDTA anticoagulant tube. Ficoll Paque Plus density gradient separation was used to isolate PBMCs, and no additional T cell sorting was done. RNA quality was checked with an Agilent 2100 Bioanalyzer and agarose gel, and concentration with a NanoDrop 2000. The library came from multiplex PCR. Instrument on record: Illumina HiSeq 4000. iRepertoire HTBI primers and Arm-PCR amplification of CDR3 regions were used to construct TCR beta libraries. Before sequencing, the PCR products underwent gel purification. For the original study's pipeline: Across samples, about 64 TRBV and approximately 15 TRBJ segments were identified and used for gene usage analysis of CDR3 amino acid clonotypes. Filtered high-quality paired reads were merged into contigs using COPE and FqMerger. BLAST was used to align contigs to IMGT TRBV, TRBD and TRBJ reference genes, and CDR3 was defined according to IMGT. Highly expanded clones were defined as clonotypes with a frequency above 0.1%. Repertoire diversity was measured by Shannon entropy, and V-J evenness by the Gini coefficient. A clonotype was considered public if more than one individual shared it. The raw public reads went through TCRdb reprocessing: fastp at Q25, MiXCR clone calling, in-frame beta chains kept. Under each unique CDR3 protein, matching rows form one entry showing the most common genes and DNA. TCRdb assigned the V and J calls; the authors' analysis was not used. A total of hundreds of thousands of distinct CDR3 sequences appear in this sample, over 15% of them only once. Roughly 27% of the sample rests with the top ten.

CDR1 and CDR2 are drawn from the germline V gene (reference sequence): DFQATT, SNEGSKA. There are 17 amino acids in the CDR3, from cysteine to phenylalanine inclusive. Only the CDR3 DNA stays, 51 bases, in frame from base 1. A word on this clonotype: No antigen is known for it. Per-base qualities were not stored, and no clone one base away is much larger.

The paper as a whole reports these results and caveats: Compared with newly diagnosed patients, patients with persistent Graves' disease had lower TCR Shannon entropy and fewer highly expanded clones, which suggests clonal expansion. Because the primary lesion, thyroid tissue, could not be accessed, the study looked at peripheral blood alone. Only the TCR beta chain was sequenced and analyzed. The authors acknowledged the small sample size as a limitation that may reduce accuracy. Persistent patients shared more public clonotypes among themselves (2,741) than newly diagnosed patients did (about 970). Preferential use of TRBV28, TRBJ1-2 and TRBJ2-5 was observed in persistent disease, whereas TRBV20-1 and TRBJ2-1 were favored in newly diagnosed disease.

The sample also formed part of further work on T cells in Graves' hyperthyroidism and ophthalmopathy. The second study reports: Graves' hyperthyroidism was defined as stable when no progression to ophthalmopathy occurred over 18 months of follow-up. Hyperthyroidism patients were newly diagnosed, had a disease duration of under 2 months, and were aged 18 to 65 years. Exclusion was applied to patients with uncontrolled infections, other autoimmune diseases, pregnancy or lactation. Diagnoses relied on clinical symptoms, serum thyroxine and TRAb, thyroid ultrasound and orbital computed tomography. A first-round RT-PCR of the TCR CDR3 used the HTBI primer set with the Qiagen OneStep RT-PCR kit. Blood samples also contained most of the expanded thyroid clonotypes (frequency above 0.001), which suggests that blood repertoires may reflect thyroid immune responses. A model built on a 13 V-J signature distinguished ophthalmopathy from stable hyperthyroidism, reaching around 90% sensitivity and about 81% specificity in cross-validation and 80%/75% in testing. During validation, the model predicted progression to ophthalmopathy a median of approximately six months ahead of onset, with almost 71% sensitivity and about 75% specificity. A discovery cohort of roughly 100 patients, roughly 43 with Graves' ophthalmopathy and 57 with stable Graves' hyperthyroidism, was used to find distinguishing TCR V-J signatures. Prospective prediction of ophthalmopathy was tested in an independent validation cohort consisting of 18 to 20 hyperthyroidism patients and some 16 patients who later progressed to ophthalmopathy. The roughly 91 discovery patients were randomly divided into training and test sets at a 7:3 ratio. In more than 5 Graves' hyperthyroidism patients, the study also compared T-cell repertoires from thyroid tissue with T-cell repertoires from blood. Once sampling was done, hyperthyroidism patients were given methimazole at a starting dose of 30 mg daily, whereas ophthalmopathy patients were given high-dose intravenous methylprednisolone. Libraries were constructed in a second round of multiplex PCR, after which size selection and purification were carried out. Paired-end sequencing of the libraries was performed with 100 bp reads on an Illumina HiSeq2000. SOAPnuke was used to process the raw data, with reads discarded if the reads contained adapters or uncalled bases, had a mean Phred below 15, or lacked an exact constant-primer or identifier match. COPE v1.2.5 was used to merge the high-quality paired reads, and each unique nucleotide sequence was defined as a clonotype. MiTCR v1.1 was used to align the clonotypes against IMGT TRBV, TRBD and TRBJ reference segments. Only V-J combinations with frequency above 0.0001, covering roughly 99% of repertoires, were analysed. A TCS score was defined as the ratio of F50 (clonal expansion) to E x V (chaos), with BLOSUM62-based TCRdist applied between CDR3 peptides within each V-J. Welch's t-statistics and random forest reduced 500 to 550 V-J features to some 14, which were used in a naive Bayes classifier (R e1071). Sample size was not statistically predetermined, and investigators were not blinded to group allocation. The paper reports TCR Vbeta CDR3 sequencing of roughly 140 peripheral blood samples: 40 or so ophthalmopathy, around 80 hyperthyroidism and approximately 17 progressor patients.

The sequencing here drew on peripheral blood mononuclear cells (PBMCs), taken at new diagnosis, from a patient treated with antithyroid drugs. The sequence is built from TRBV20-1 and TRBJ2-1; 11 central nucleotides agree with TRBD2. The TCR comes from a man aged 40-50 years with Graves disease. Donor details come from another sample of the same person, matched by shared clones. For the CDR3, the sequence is CRAAPLAGGSSYNEQFF. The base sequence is TGCAGGGCCGCCCCGCTAGCGGGAGGTTCCTCCTACAATGAGCAGTTCTTC.